This T cell receptor beta chain was sequenced in a study of CD8 T cells in ankylosing spondylitis. Study findings and constraints: In ankylosing spondylitis blood, a motif of roughly 8 highly homologous TCR beta variants appeared characteristic.

TCRdb passed the 5' RACE reads through MiXCR, listing each CDR3 protein once. The data contain roughly 300,000 distinct CDR3 sequences, 8% of them seen just once; the ten biggest clones take up roughly 15%. The table lists this clonotype with many counts. Its antigen is currently unknown. V lost 8 bases to trimming and J lost 0 bases, with 14 bases between them. This CDR3 has 15 residues. Germline V CDR1 and CDR2: SNHLY, FYNNEI. The TCR originated in a male donor with ankylosing spondylitis. Sequenced: blood, either unsorted or a sorted T cell fraction (not recorded which). This rearrangement joins TRBV2 to TRBJ1-3; perhaps TRBD1 as D (6 bases). The CDR3 reads CASRGQFYSGNTIYF. CDR3 coding DNA: TGTGCCAGCCGTGGACAGTTTTACTCTGGAAACACCATATATTTT. Using reference TRBV2 and TRBJ1-3 for the parts outside the CDR3, the full variable domain is EPEVTQTPSHQVTQMGQEVILRCVPISNHLYFYWYRQILGQKVEFLVSFYNNEISEKSEIFDDQFSVERPDGSNFTLKIRSTKLEDSAMYFCASRGQFYSGNTIYFGEGSWLTVV.